These 12 T cell receptor beta chains were all obtained from the same sample, sequenced in a study of monozygotic twins with inflammatory bowel disease. TCRdb re-called the 5' RACE reads; every CDR3 protein appears as one record, without DNA. This sample's clone table lists about 210,000 distinct CDR3 sequences. Sequenced input: blood. The receptors here all came from a human donor with ulcerative colitis or Crohn's disease, or a healthy co-twin of an affected twin (not recorded which).

The chain carries TRBV2 and TRBJ2-1; TCRdb proposes TRBD1, but this gene call is untestable without DNA. Germline V gene sequence: CDR1 SNHLY, CDR2 FYNNEI. This CDR3 is built from 16 residues. CDR3 loop: CASSLTGTVAYNEQFF.

This chain uses TRBV9 with TRBJ2-1; the D gene TCRdb calls, TRBD1, cannot be checked with no DNA. Germline values: CDR1 SGDLS, CDR2 YYNGEE. The CDR3 totals 17 residues. The CDR3 sequence is CASSDPQRGPRHNEQFF.

The genes are TRBV6-1 and TRBJ1-1. This CDR3 contains 14 residues. CDR1 and CDR2 (germline): MNHNS, SASEGT. This chain's CDR3 is CASSEQYRDTEAFF.

The chain links TRBV12-3 or TRBV12-4 to TRBJ2-1. This CDR3 contains 13 residues. The CDR3 spells CASSLPPYNEQFF.

This rearrangement joins TRBV5-1 to TRBJ2-5. CDR3 length equals 16 residues. CDR1 SGHRS and CDR2 YFSETQ come from the germline V gene. This CDR3 reads CASSSVGNQPQETQYF.

V usage is TRBV20-1 and J usage is TRBJ2-3; TCRdb reports TRBD2, a call that lacks DNA to check it against. The germline V gene has CDR1 DFQATT and CDR2 SNEGSKA (reference sequence). CDR3 length equals 16 residues. The CDR3 loop reads CSARDPSGGRTDTQYF.

The V call is TRBV4-1, the J call TRBJ2-1; TCRdb lists TRBD2, though no DNA is available to test this call. This CDR3 has 15 amino acids. Per germline, CDR1 MGHRA and CDR2 YSYEKL. CDR3 sequence: CASSQETSGGDEQFF.

This rearrangement joins TRBV6-2 or TRBV6-3 to TRBJ1-1; TCRdb's D call, TRBD1, is unchecked because there is no DNA. This CDR3 spans 16 amino acids. The germline V gene encodes CDR1 MNHEY and CDR2 SVGEGT. CDR3 protein: CASSPLNSREGTEAFF.

The V call is TRBV13, the J call TRBJ1-1. Per the germline V gene, CDR1 is PRHDT and CDR2 is FYEKMQ (reference sequence). The length of the CDR3 is 14 residues. CDR3 loop: CASTLRVQNTEAFF.

The chain uses TRBV27 and TRBJ2-7. The CDR3 runs 13 residues. Germline V gene sequence: CDR1 MNHEY, CDR2 SMNVEV (reference sequence). The CDR3 spells CASSLKLGYEQYF.

V gene TRBV20-1 combines with J gene TRBJ1-6; TCRdb returns TRBD1, unconfirmable since there is no DNA. Germline assignment: CDR1 DFQATT and CDR2 SNEGSKA (reference sequence). The CDR3 has 16 amino acids. CDR3 region: CSASDSWDRGGSPLHF.

This chain uses TRBV4-3 with TRBJ2-7. This CDR3 has 15 residues. CDR1 is LGHNA and CDR2 is YSLEER in the germline V gene. The CDR3 is CASSQDGGLAYEQYF.